A single sample is the source of the 4 T cell receptor beta chains below, sequenced in a study of vaccination and CD4 T cells after COVID-19. Oncomine TCR Beta short-read sequencing was applied to DNA from cultured CD4+ T cells. Using its own MiXCR run on the PCR reads, TCRdb lists one record per CDR3 protein. The sample lists about 19,000 distinct CDR3 sequences, roughly 78% occurring once. This sample's treatment: roughly 11-day PBMC culture with coronavirus spike peptide pools or control peptides (ViraFEST assay). These receptors have no identified antigens. The source was CD4+ T cells from blood, cultured in vitro, collected after SARS-CoV-2 vaccination. The source of these receptors is a human donor who received a COVID-19 vaccine.

This clonotype has only one observation. V gene TRBV30 combines with J gene TRBJ2-7; no definite D call. Germline CDR1 reads GTSNPN; CDR2 reads SVGIG (reference sequence). Trimming removed 0 bases at V and 9 bases at J, with 9 bases between. This CDR3 is built from 11 residues. CDR3 bases: TGTGCCTGGAGTGTTGAACTCTCGCAGTACTTC. It is translated as CAWSVELSQYF.

The rearrangement uses TRBV10-1 and TRBJ1-5; 9 bases match TRBD1. Germline values: CDR1 WNHNN, CDR2 SYGVQD (reference sequence). The V segment lost 2 bases and the J segment 2 bases; nucleotides outside the gene matches: 7. The CDR3 spans 17 residues. CDR3 sequence reads: CASSEGYRGRGNQPQHF. The CDR3 DNA is TGCGCCAGCAGTGAGGGATACAGGGGGCGAGGCAATCAGCCCCAGCATTTT.

The chain carries TRBV28 and TRBJ1-1, with 9 bases identical to TRBD1. CDR3 length: 15 amino acids. Trimming cost V 6 bases and J 5 bases; bases outside gene matches: 10. Germline CDR1 and CDR2: MDHEN and SYDVKM. CDR3 region: CASRTGTGRETEAFF. The CDR3 region has the DNA TGTGCCAGCAGGACCGGGACAGGGCGTGAAACTGAAGCTTTCTTT.

The genes are TRBV7-2 and TRBJ1-2, with D uncertain. Deletions cut 4 bases from V and 8 bases from J, with 14 bases between. The CDR3 length is 13 residues. Germline V gene lookup returns CDR1 SGHTA and CDR2 FQGNSA. As DNA, the CDR3 is TGTGCCAGCAGCTCCGGGTACCAGAAAGGCTACACCTTC. Its protein is CASSSGYQKGYTF. Combining the CDR3 with reference TRBV7-2 and TRBJ1-2 gives the whole variable domain GAGVSQSPSNKVTEKGKDVELRCDPISGHTALYWYRQSLGQGLEFLIYFQGNSAPDKSGLPSDRFSAERTGGSVSTLTIQRTQQEDSAVYLCASSSGYQKGYTFGSGTRLTVV.